This T cell receptor beta chain was profiled in a study of HIV-infected patients and healthy controls (TCRdb year 2014). With regard to the full study: The study tested whether deep TCR repertoire sequencing of HIV patients' small blood samples could capture immune perturbation and reconstitution.

Study-wide findings and limitations: Compared with untreated HIV+ repertoires, healthy control repertoires had roughly threefold more distinct CDR3s and higher Shannon diversity. Eight alpha and eight beta V genes showed significantly different mean usage between HIV-infected patients and controls. A major limit on how widely the findings apply, in the view of the authors, was that only sixteen HIV-infected individuals were processed. Oligoclonality may be reflected in the significantly higher mean Gini indices of HIV-infected repertoires compared with controls. By Jaccard index and by the count of highly shared sequences, healthy controls shared more CDR3s between individuals than HIV+ patients did. Donor HLA types were not determined in the study. The pairing of alpha and beta chains was not determined in the samples. MAIT cell alpha-chain CDR3s were found at high frequency in healthy controls but were severely depleted in HIV+ repertoires. Most CMV-associated CDR3s became more frequent during therapy, although their change was not significant, whereas HIV-associated CDR3s showed a significant decrease in frequency. The apparent post-therapy recovery of the Gini index in HIV-infected patients was not reproduced in size-matched repertoire data. Slight age and sex profile differences between the study cohorts did not explain the observed diversity differences. Unequal numbers of distinct sequences between patients and controls complicated comparisons, and size-matching overweighted rare events from HIV-infected data. Using whole blood restricted sequencing depth and prevented separating the dynamics of distinct T-cell subpopulations.

V has 8 bases trimmed and J has 4 bases trimmed; junction bases matching no gene number 10. Its CDR3 holds 15 amino acids, cysteine through phenylalanine. Just the 45-base CDR3 DNA is kept, in frame starting at base 1. CDR1 SGHRS and CDR2 YFSETQ were looked up in the germline V gene. Whole blood was used without cell fractionation, so all unsorted peripheral T cells were reflected in the repertoire. As controls, some 11 uninfected healthy donors were sampled, and several of those donors gave samples twice, about three months apart. For RNA extraction, about 2.3 ml of peripheral blood was collected into Tempus tubes. Residual genomic DNA was removed with the TURBO-DNase kit and globin mRNA was depleted with GLOBINclear. Reverse transcription of 400 to 600 ng RNA was performed with SuperScript III using primers directed against the alpha and beta constant regions. Separate alpha and beta chain libraries were made by chain-specific third strand synthesis with multiplexing indices. To avoid primer bias, the protocol used one single primer pair to amplify every rearrangement within a chain, and the protocol also attached molecular barcodes to each cDNA molecule. Purified cDNA was ligated with T4 RNA Ligase 1 onto a 5' RACE adapter bearing a random hexamer and the SP2 sequencing primer site. With slow temperature ramps used to favor optimal annealing, second strand synthesis was primed from the SP2 site with Phusion polymerase. The 12-nucleotide barcode on each molecule comprised two random hexamer sequences, both introduced before amplification and concatenated. P5 and P7 adapter elements plus a second index were added in a short first PCR, which was followed by a roughly 24-cycle amplification PCR with P5s and P7 primers. A total of around 27 PCR cycles were applied to the libraries, which were quantified on a Qubit, sized on a Bioanalyzer, and diluted to 4 to 4.5 nM. Sequencing of the normalized libraries was performed on an Illumina MiSeq with 2 x 250 paired-end kits. MinElute columns were the means by which the reverse transcription reactions were cleaned up, and the reactions were eluted into 10 ul Tris-Cl. Adapter ligations ran for roughly 21 hours at 16 degrees C and were afterwards cleaned with AMPure XP beads at a 1:1 ratio. In the original analysis: Demultiplexed FASTQ files were processed with a modified Decombinator that output V, J, insert and barcode information. Sequences that shared a barcode but differed from the dominant sequence were treated as errors and discarded, and barcodes were clustered at Levenshtein distance 3 and counted to estimate the original cDNA molecules. The R packages ineq, vegan, igraph and RCytoscape were used for downstream analyses, with IMGT nomenclature and CDR3 definitions applied. V gene usage was calculated across distinct sequences, with every TCR tallied a single time to avoid skew from clonal expansion. Similarity networks connected unique CDR3 amino acid sequences within a donor whenever two sequences differed by a single Levenshtein edit. Published HIV-specific CDR3s (92 alpha, 702 beta) and CMV-specific CDR3s (roughly 14 alpha, a few hundred beta) were compiled and searched for in the repertoires. Random subsampling to size-matched repertoires demonstrated that the decreased diversity in patients did not result from their lower sequence numbers. TCRdb handled the public reads itself, with Q25 trimming in fastp and clone calling in MiXCR, and kept productive beta chains. Here each entry gathers all rows of one CDR3 protein and keeps the most common genes and DNA. The V and J calls come from TCRdb's annotation, not from the publication. In all, the sample holds tens of thousands of distinct CDR3 sequences, and about 8.7% of those were seen once. The ten top clones hold 3% to 4.5% of the sample.

To note about this clonotype: The antigen it binds to is not known. Qualities for individual bases were not recorded, and no much larger clone is one base off.

The origin of this receptor is an adult in good health. Sequencing input: blood. The sequence is built from TRBV5-1 and TRBJ1-4, with TRBD1 matching 8 junction bases. The CDR3 protein sequence reads: CARRVEDRDNEKLFF. The nucleotide sequence is TGCGCCAGGCGCGTCGAGGACAGGGATAATGAAAAACTGTTTTTT.